This T cell receptor beta chain was identified during a study of read filtering for tumor transcriptome and immune sequencing. At the time of active disease, bone marrow was collected from every patient. On this clonotype: Its antigen remains unidentified. This may stem from a read error, because a much larger clone lies one nucleotide away.

Study-level findings and limits: Correlation between methods rose after single-read clonotypes were removed.

Germline CDR1 DFQATT, CDR2 SNEGSKA (reference sequence). There are 14 residues in the CDR3. V was clipped by 6 bases and J by 1 base, with 15 bases between them. The library was built from 400 to 500 ng RNA with molecular barcoded adaptors for alpha/delta and beta/gamma chains. TCRdb passed the reads through MiXCR, listing each CDR3 protein once. The sample records around 50,000 distinct CDR3 sequences, 20% to 25% being singletons. The rearrangement uses TRBV20-1 and TRBJ1-1; D possibly corresponds to TRBD1 (5 bases). The TCR comes from a donor older than 35 with multiple myeloma. Material: a population of CD138-negative cells sorted from bone marrow. In nucleotides, the CDR3 is TGCAGTGCGCCTCCAGGGCCCCGGAACACTGAAGCTTTCTTT. Protein: CSAPPGPRNTEAFF.